This T cell receptor beta chain was retrieved from a study of T cell clusters in autoimmune cytopenias. General study findings and limits: TRB repertoire shifts in secondary cytopenia and chronic lymphocytic leukemia mostly reflected lymphoma, not autoimmunity.

Roughly 40,000 genome equivalents of blood DNA were amplified for TRB. Germline values: CDR1 LNHDA, CDR2 SQIVND (reference sequence). The CDR3 runs 15 residues. By frequency, this clonotype registers medium-sized. What it binds is not known. Multiplex touch-down PCR amplified TRB using TRB-A and TRB-B pools in one tube. Reanalyzing the multiplex PCR reads, TCRdb keeps one entry per CDR3 protein, without DNA. This repertoire comprises approximately 5,200 distinct CDR3 sequences; its ten largest clones make up 45% to 55%. Another study also made use of these data, one on T cell repertoires in aging, cancer and after chemotherapy. This second report adds: Age-matched healthy donors had significantly more diverse, less clonal blood TCR repertoires than untreated cancer patients. Rebound thymic output was suggested by rising median generation probability during chemotherapy in each cancer cohort.

The sample consisted of peripheral blood. This chain joins TRBV19 and TRBJ2-1; with no DNA, the TCRdb D assignment of TRBD2 cannot be verified. The sequence was obtained from a human donor in good health. Here the CDR3 reads CASSTDFISYNEQFF.